This is a list of T cell receptor beta chains from one sample in a study of blood T cells in healthy people across ages. One entry per CDR3 protein results from TCRdb running MiXCR on the 5' RACE reads. Of just under 900,000 distinct CDR3 sequences in the sample, less than 35% are singletons; the top ten hold 15% to 20%. Sequencing was done on a sample of blood. The receptors were gathered from a woman of 80 years or more in good health. CDR3s include the opening cysteine and the closing phenylalanine or tryptophan. Each record gives: V gene, clone size, CDR3 protein. Clone size is shown for a subset of rows, as once, few, many or a class of expanded clone.

v_call: TRBV5-4
clone_size: many
cdr3_aa: CASSWALTEHEQFF

v_call: TRBV12-3/TRBV12-4
clone_size: few
cdr3_aa: CASSFSIGELFF

v_call: TRBV5-1
clone_size: .
cdr3_aa: CASSLAGIASSYEQYF

v_call: TRBV20-1
clone_size: .
cdr3_aa: CSARERGNYGYTF

v_call: TRBV12-3/TRBV12-4
clone_size: .
cdr3_aa: CASMSTDAQYF

v_call: TRBV10-2
clone_size: few
cdr3_aa: CASSDYAPTSGNTIYF

v_call: TRBV12-3/TRBV12-4
clone_size: many
cdr3_aa: CASSPPGFEQFF

v_call: TRBV6-6
clone_size: many
cdr3_aa: CASSYEGRSNQPQHF

v_call: TRBV20-1
clone_size: .
cdr3_aa: CSVEVGGFTGELFF

v_call: TRBV5-1
clone_size: many
cdr3_aa: CASSSSPSGANVLTF

v_call: TRBV6-2/TRBV6-3
clone_size: many
cdr3_aa: CASSYEVGTQYF

v_call: TRBV7-9
clone_size: .
cdr3_aa: CASSLESGVQRYEQYF

v_call: TRBV12-3/TRBV12-4
clone_size: .
cdr3_aa: CASRGDDRGGYTF

v_call: TRBV27
clone_size: few
cdr3_aa: CASSLSGPSDAQYF

v_call: TRBV28
clone_size: few
cdr3_aa: CASSSGHLAKDIQYF

v_call: TRBV3-1
clone_size: .
cdr3_aa: CASSPWRETLPAFF

v_call: TRBV7-2
clone_size: .
cdr3_aa: CASSFNIRGDTQYF

v_call: TRBV28
clone_size: .
cdr3_aa: CASSLPRANQPQHF

v_call: TRBV7-2
clone_size: .
cdr3_aa: CASRFRGDYEQYF

v_call: TRBV12-3/TRBV12-4
clone_size: many
cdr3_aa: CASSLVTVKNIQYF

v_call: TRBV7-6
clone_size: .
cdr3_aa: CASSSAGHEQYF

v_call: TRBV10-1
clone_size: many
cdr3_aa: CASSGTGKADTQYF

v_call: TRBV7-8
clone_size: .
cdr3_aa: CASSWTVMNTEAFF

v_call: TRBV7-9
clone_size: .
cdr3_aa: CASTHRATGGELFF

v_call: TRBV29-1
clone_size: .
cdr3_aa: CSVVSGTYNERFF

v_call: TRBV30
clone_size: many
cdr3_aa: CAFWDVPRGTEAFF

v_call: TRBV6-2/TRBV6-3
clone_size: .
cdr3_aa: CASSLRAEGGREQYF

v_call: TRBV7-9
clone_size: few
cdr3_aa: CASSFRGLETRYF

v_call: TRBV20-1
clone_size: .
cdr3_aa: CSAEGLAGGATDTQYF

v_call: TRBV11-2
clone_size: many
cdr3_aa: CASSHRVAQYF

v_call: TRBV12-3/TRBV12-4
clone_size: many
cdr3_aa: CASSSSGREFF

v_call: TRBV10-2
clone_size: many
cdr3_aa: CASSELPSGGTTDTQYF

v_call: TRBV4-2
clone_size: .
cdr3_aa: CASSQVGGESYNEQFF

v_call: TRBV15
clone_size: .
cdr3_aa: CATSRDGDGYTF

v_call: TRBV20-1
clone_size: .
cdr3_aa: CSASPDLNGCTF

v_call: TRBV5-1
clone_size: .
cdr3_aa: CASSLEPGANYGYTF

v_call: TRBV3-1
clone_size: many
cdr3_aa: CASSSGVRGIPGYGYTF

v_call: TRBV19
clone_size: few
cdr3_aa: CASSIVGTGVNEQFF

v_call: TRBV7-8
clone_size: .
cdr3_aa: CASSLARTSTGELFF

v_call: TRBV29-1
clone_size: .
cdr3_aa: CSVVGDRGTDTQYF

v_call: TRBV4-1
clone_size: many
cdr3_aa: CASSSEPNYNEQFF

v_call: TRBV6-2/TRBV6-3
clone_size: .
cdr3_aa: CASSYSSRGNIQYF

v_call: TRBV20-1
clone_size: many
cdr3_aa: CSAHREGAEETQYF

v_call: TRBV29-1
clone_size: many
cdr3_aa: CSVRTSGGLTEGWELFF

v_call: TRBV20-1
clone_size: many
cdr3_aa: CSARVEAASGTQYF